These T cell receptor beta chains were read from a single sample in a study of T cell responses to AZD1222 COVID-19 vaccine. Generated by immunoSEQ multiplex PCR, the TCRdb table keeps only in-frame clones and is missing some. The sample carries more than 95,000 clones, over 75% recorded once. The source was peripheral blood, collected on day 0 of AZD1222 vaccination. The receptors come from an adult in good health. Each CDR3 is given with its conserved first and last residue. The D gene is left open where the match is weak. The listing skips clone size in some rows; elsewhere it reads once, few, many or a size class.

j_call	v_call	d_call	clone_size	cdr3_aa	cdr3_nt
TRBJ1-1	TRBV29-1	TRBD1	-	CSVAQGAGEAFF	TGCAGCGTTGCGCAGGGGGCAGGTGAAGCTTTCTTT
TRBJ2-1	TRBV4-1	-	-	CASSQVSGADNEQFF	TGCGCCAGCAGCCAAGTTTCGGGGGCCGACAATGAGCAGTTCTTC
TRBJ2-7	TRBV12-3/TRBV12-4	-	-	CASSLKAYGEQYF	TGTGCCAGCAGTTTAAAGGCCTATGGCGAGCAGTACTTC
TRBJ2-1	TRBV7-8	-	-	CASSLGRLASYNEQFF	TGTGCCAGCAGCTTAGGGCGGCTAGCGTCCTACAATGAGCAGTTCTTC
TRBJ1-6	TRBV7-9	TRBD1	-	CASSPGGQGKNSPLHF	TGTGCCAGCAGCCCCGGGGGACAGGGGAAAAATTCACCCCTCCACTTT
TRBJ2-3	TRBV7-2	-	once	CASSPPGSWASDTQYF	TGTGCCAGCAGCCCCCCGGGGTCCTGGGCGTCAGATACGCAGTATTTT
TRBJ1-2	TRBV27	-	-	CASSTGGYGYTF	TGTGCCAGCAGCACGGGAGGCTATGGCTACACCTTC
TRBJ1-3	TRBV12-3/TRBV12-4	-	once	CASSLGRHTIYF	TGTGCCAGCAGTTTAGGGAGGCACACCATATATTTT
TRBJ2-1	TRBV7-2	-	-	CASSLTTKKTGTKDEQFF	TGTGCCAGCAGCTTAACCACGAAAAAAACCGGGACGAAGGATGAGCAGTTCTTC
TRBJ2-1	TRBV10-3	-	-	CAISESVGVSSYNEQFF	TGTGCCATCAGTGAGTCGGTAGGGGTTAGCTCCTACAATGAGCAGTTCTTC
TRBJ2-5	TRBV30	-	-	CSERVGETQYF	TGTTCTGAACGGGTGGGGGAGACCCAGTACTTC
TRBJ1-3	TRBV4-3	-	once	CASSQDPIGSGNTIYF	TGCGCCAGCAGCCAAGACCCGATAGGGTCTGGAAACACCATATATTTT
TRBJ2-1	TRBV5-1	-	-	CASSLDLQGQFF	TGCGCCAGCAGCTTGGATCTGCAAGGGCAGTTCTTC
TRBJ2-7	TRBV19	-	many	CASSPRGSYEQYF	TGTGCCAGTAGCCCCCGTGGGTCCTACGAGCAGTACTTC
TRBJ2-3	TRBV6-2/TRBV6-3	TRBD2	-	CASSYLPTSGYFLDTQYF	TGTGCCAGCAGTTACCTGCCGACTAGCGGGTATTTCTTGGATACGCAGTATTTT
TRBJ1-6	TRBV7-9	-	-	CASSLEPQGTNSPLHF	TGTGCCAGCAGCTTAGAACCACAGGGAACTAATTCACCCCTCCACTTT
TRBJ2-7	TRBV28	TRBD2	-	CASSPHSGSYEQYF	TGTGCCAGCAGTCCCCATAGCGGGTCCTACGAGCAGTACTTC
TRBJ1-6	TRBV9	TRBD1	-	CASSAWDSSNSPLHF	TGTGCCAGCAGCGCCTGGGACAGCTCGAATTCACCCCTCCACTTT
TRBJ2-5	TRBV19	-	-	CASSIQPMEKTQYF	TGTGCCAGTAGTATACAGCCTATGGAAAAGACCCAGTACTTC
TRBJ1-2	TRBV18	-	-	CASSVLGDYGYTF	TGTGCCAGCTCAGTACTTGGAGACTATGGCTACACCTTC
TRBJ2-1	TRBV7-3	TRBD2	-	CASSSQPGGLYNEQFF	TGTGCCAGCAGCTCACAGCCGGGGGGTCTGTACAATGAGCAGTTCTTC
TRBJ1-6	TRBV19	TRBD1	-	CASSIAGQGLNSPLHF	TGTGCCAGTAGTATAGCGGGACAGGGACTTAATTCACCCCTCCACTTT
TRBJ1-2	TRBV4-3	-	few	CASSQGVVVYGYTF	TGCGCCAGCAGCCAGGGTGTGGTGGTCTATGGCTACACCTTC